One and the same sample provided the 29 T cell receptor beta chains below, sequenced in a study of blood T cell repertoires in COVID-19. The repertoire was sequenced with immunoSEQ multiplex PCR; TCRdb's copy has only in-frame clones and lacks some. This sample yields 90,000 to 100,000 clones, of which approximately 72% are seen a single time; roughly 24% belongs to the top ten. The sequenced sample consisted of peripheral blood. The receptor source for this set is a man aged 65 to 85 with acute or convalescent COVID-19.

The chain links TRBV7-9 to TRBJ2-1; TRBD2 agrees at 7 bases. The V segment lost 5 bases and the J segment 0 bases; nucleotides outside the gene matches: 4. CDR1 is SEHNR and CDR2 is FQNEAQ in the germline V gene (reference sequence). This CDR3 spans 15 amino acids. The CDR3 loop is CASSPLASSYNEQFF. The DNA for the CDR3 is TGTGCCAGCAGCCCACTAGCGAGCTCCTACAATGAGCAGTTCTTC.

The rearrangement links TRBV7-9 to TRBJ1-3; TRBD1 aligns across 7 bases. The CDR3 runs 17 residues. Germline V gene data show CDR1 as SEHNR and CDR2 as FQNEAQ (reference sequence). Germline trimming cut 6 bases from V and 0 bases from J; bases unmatched to any gene: 11. CDR3 coding DNA: TGTGCCAGCAGAACAAAAGCCGACAGGGACTCTGGAAACACCATATATTTT. Translating gives CASRTKADRDSGNTIYF.

This chain links TRBV19 with TRBJ1-1; tentatively, D is TRBD1 (6 bases). The CDR3 covers 14 residues. The germline V and J ends were trimmed by 3 bases and 3 bases, with 11 bases remaining between them. CDR1 is LNHDA, CDR2 SQIVND, per germline (reference sequence). CDR3: CASSINEGDTEAFF. CDR3 nucleotide sequence: TGTGCCAGTAGTATTAACGAGGGGGACACTGAAGCTTTCTTT.

V and J are TRBV7-3 and TRBJ2-3; D is undetermined. Germline loops: CDR1 SGHTA, CDR2 FQGTGA. V lost 1 base, J lost 6 bases, and 8 bases lay in between. CDR3 length: 13 residues. The CDR3 loop is CASSLSRSDTQYF. The CDR3 DNA follows: TGTGCCAGCAGCTTAAGTCGGTCCGATACGCAGTATTTT. The whole variable domain, remainder taken from reference TRBV7-3 and TRBJ2-3, is GAGVSQTPSNKVTEKGKYVELRCDPISGHTALYWYRQSLGQGPEFLIYFQGTGAADDSGLPNDRFFAVRPEGSVSTLKIQRTERGDSAVYLCASSLSRSDTQYFGPGTRLTVL.

V and J are TRBV19 and TRBJ2-2; TRBD1 matches at 9 bases. J gave up 2 bases and V 6 bases, and 16 bases lay outside the gene matches. Germline V CDR1 and CDR2: LNHDA, SQIVND (reference sequence). There are 19 residues in the CDR3. The CDR3 reads CASREPRAGTGRNTGELFF. The CDR3 bases are TGTGCCAGTAGGGAACCACGAGCCGGGACAGGGAGAAACACCGGGGAGCTGTTTTTT.

The chain combines TRBV3-1 (or the pseudogene TRBV3-2) with TRBJ2-4; 10 bases are a match to TRBD2. Looked up from germline, CDR1 is LGHDT and CDR2 is YNNKEL (reference sequence). The CDR3 spans 17 residues. Unmatched junction bases numbered 6, after V lost 4 bases and J lost 0 bases. The CDR3 DNA reads TGTGCCAGCAGCCCGGCTAGCGGGGGACTAGCCAAAAACATTCAGTACTTC. This gives the protein CASSPASGGLAKNIQYF.

The chain couples TRBV2 to TRBJ2-7; 10 bases agree with TRBD1. Germline V gene lookup returns CDR1 SNHLY and CDR2 FYNNEI. The CDR3 consists of 13 residues. Losses at the gene ends were 2 bases for V and 9 bases for J; bases not matched to a gene: 4. The CDR3 loop reads CASSEQGQGWQYF. The CDR3 region has the DNA TGTGCCAGCAGTGAACAGGGACAGGGGTGGCAGTACTTC.

This clone was seen a few times. This chain links TRBV6-6 with TRBJ2-2, with D tentatively TRBD2 (5 bases). The CDR3 loop spans 15 amino acids. Between the trimmed V and J ends, which lost 6 bases and 3 bases, there was a span of 14 bases. Germline CDR1 and CDR2: MNHNY and SVGAGI (reference sequence). CDR3 sequence reads: CASSEREFDTGELFF. The CDR3 region has the DNA TGTGCCAGCAGCGAGAGGGAGTTCGACACCGGGGAGCTGTTTTTT.

The V call is TRBV9, the J call TRBJ1-1, with D perhaps TRBD1 (6 bases). V was pared by 2 bases and J by 1 base, with 9 bases between. CDR1 and CDR2 from the germline V gene are SGDLS and YYNGEE. The CDR3 is 14 residues long. The CDR3 protein is CASSVGRGNTEAFF. DNA of the CDR3: TGTGCCAGCAGCGTGGGCAGGGGGAACACTGAAGCTTTCTTT.

The chain is built from TRBV18 and TRBJ2-3, with 7 bases aligning to TRBD2. CDR3 length: 16 amino acids. Trimming took 6 bases from V and 0 from J; bases not matched to a gene: 9. Germline V gene data show CDR1 as KGHSH and CDR2 as LQKENI. The CDR3 nucleotides read TGTGCCAGCTCGGATCGAGGGAGGGTGAGCACAGATACGCAGTATTTT. Amino acid sequence: CASSDRGRVSTDTQYF. Filled out from reference TRBV18 and TRBJ2-3, the complete variable domain reads NAGVMQNPRHLVRRRGQEARLRCSPMKGHSHVYWYRQLPEEGLKFMVYLQKENIIDESGMPKERFSAEFPKEGPSILRIQQVVRGDSAAYFCASSDRGRVSTDTQYFGPGTRLTVL.

The CDR3 loop is CASSPFRRSGDEQYF. CDR3 DNA sequence: TGTGCCAGCAGCCCCTTCCGCCGGAGCGGGGACGAGCAGTACTTC. The chain links TRBV11-1 to TRBJ2-7, with 7 bases fitting TRBD2. There are 15 residues in the CDR3. Germline V gives CDR1 SGHAT, CDR2 FQDESV (reference sequence). V trimming: 5 bases; J trimming: 5 bases; junction bases outside the gene matches: 12.

V and J are TRBV14 and TRBJ2-3; the match to TRBD2 covers 7 bases. Trimming took 7 bases from V and 4 from J; bases not matched to a gene: 11. Germline V gene lookup returns CDR1 SGHDN and CDR2 FVKESK. This CDR3 comprises 15 residues. The CDR3 reads CASNRASGNADTQYF. Here the CDR3 DNA reads TGTGCCAGCAACCGTGCCAGCGGGAACGCAGATACGCAGTATTTT.

V usage is TRBV6-5 and J usage is TRBJ1-2, with D perhaps matching TRBD1 (5 bases). Germline CDR1 is MNHEY and CDR2 is SVGAGI. The CDR3 totals 12 residues. V lost 5 bases and J lost 2, with 6 bases in between. DNA of the CDR3: TGTGCCAGCAGTCCAGGGAACTATGGCTACACCTTC. It yields the protein CASSPGNYGYTF.

V and J are TRBV6-2 or TRBV6-3 and TRBJ2-7; D gene unclear. CDR1 is MNHEY and CDR2 is SVGEGT in the germline V gene. V lost 2 bases, J lost 2 bases, and 7 bases lay in between. The CDR3 length is 13 residues. The CDR3 coding sequence is TGTGCCAGCAGTTACGACATTCCCTACGAGCAGTACTTC. This translates into CASSYDIPYEQYF.

The rearrangement uses TRBV7-2 and TRBJ1-2, with D perhaps matching TRBD1 (6 bases). CDR3 length: 14 residues. Trimming removed 5 bases from V and 6 bases from J, with 16 bases in between. Germline-derived CDR1 and CDR2 are SGHTA and FQGNSA. The CDR3 coding sequence is TGTGCCAGCAGCGGATACCGGGACATTAATGGCTACACCTTC. Its translation is CASSGYRDINGYTF.

The genes are TRBV6-5 and TRBJ2-3; no reliable D call. Germline-derived CDR1 and CDR2 are MNHEY and SVGAGI. V shed 4 bases and J shed 4 bases, with 12 bases lying between them. The CDR3 spans 14 residues. The CDR3 DNA reads TGTGCCAGCAGTTGGCTCCCTGGGCCAGATACGCAGTATTTT. Encoded protein: CASSWLPGPDTQYF.

The chain has TRBV10-3 and TRBJ2-1; 7 bases align to TRBD2. Germline CDR1 is ENHRY and CDR2 is SYGVKD. V shed 8 bases and J 0 bases; nucleotides not matched to a gene: 10. The CDR3 is 16 residues long. This CDR3 reads CAIGGGGLSSYNEQFF. CDR3 nucleotides: TGTGCCATCGGGGGGGGTGGACTTAGCTCCTACAATGAGCAGTTCTTC.

V usage is TRBV7-8 and J usage is TRBJ2-5; D is perhaps TRBD2 (6 bases). With 7 bases removed from V and 5 bases from J, the gap between germline ends came to 20 bases. Germline values: CDR1 SGHVS, CDR2 FQNEAQ. The CDR3 is 15 residues long. The CDR3 region has the DNA TGTGCCAGCACCGTAACCGGGACTGAGGGCGAGACCCAGTACTTC. Translating it yields CASTVTGTEGETQYF.

The chain links TRBV15 to TRBJ2-2; a weak D match, TRBD2 (6 bases). This CDR3 has 16 residues. Germline V gene sequence: CDR1 LNHNV, CDR2 YYDKDF (reference sequence). The V gene lost 8 bases and the J gene lost 1 base, with 17 bases spanning the gap. CDR3 loop: CATGLSGVGNTGELFF. The CDR3 bases are TGTGCCACCGGACTCTCGGGGGTCGGGAACACCGGGGAGCTGTTTTTT.

V gene TRBV9 combines with J gene TRBJ2-1; 7 positions match TRBD2. V dropped 3 bases and J dropped 4; count of bases not matched to a gene: 7. The germline V gene has CDR1 SGDLS and CDR2 YYNGEE. The CDR3 extends over 15 amino acids. This CDR3 reads CASSEGSSGYNEQFF. The CDR3 bases are TGTGCCAGCAGCGAGGGGTCTAGCGGTTACAATGAGCAGTTCTTC.

This chain uses TRBV5-5 with TRBJ1-4; 7 bases line up with TRBD1. Germline values: CDR1 SGHKS, CDR2 YYEKEE (reference sequence). The CDR3 is 16 amino acids. Germline trimming cut 4 bases from V and 5 bases from J; bases unmatched to any gene: 11. The CDR3 region has the DNA TGTGCCAGCAGCAGACTAGGGACAGTATCGAATGAAAAACTGTTTTTT. Protein product: CASSRLGTVSNEKLFF. The full variable domain, its missing parts supplied by reference TRBV5-5 and TRBJ1-4, is DAGVTQSPTHLIKTRGQQVTLRCSPISGHKSVSWYQQVLGQGPQFIFQYYEKEERGRGNFPDRFSARQFPNYSSELNVNALLLGDSALYLCASSRLGTVSNEKLFFGSGTQLSVL.

This chain links TRBV2 with TRBJ2-7, with TRBD2 as a possible D gene (6 bases). Trimming left V 5 bases short and J 3 bases short, with 17 bases between. The CDR3 has 15 residues. Germline V gives CDR1 SNHLY, CDR2 FYNNEI. The chain's CDR3 is CASSFSGQVDYEQYF. For the CDR3, the DNA is TGTGCCAGCAGTTTCAGCGGGCAGGTGGACTACGAGCAGTACTTC.

This clone was seen at least ten times. The chain combines TRBV2 with TRBJ1-1; TRBD1 is a possible D gene (6 bases). The germline V and J ends were trimmed by 9 bases and 0 bases, with 11 bases remaining between them. Germline lookup yields CDR1 SNHLY and CDR2 FYNNEI. This CDR3 region has 13 residues. CDR3 bases: TGTGCCAGTCGCAGGGGCGTGAACACTGAAGCTTTCTTT. It specifies CASRRGVNTEAFF.

V gene TRBV27 combines with J gene TRBJ2-4, with D uncertain. In germline, CDR1 is MNHEY, CDR2 SMNVEV (reference sequence). The CDR3 length is 17 residues. The V gene lost 5 bases and the J gene lost 4 bases, with 21 bases spanning the gap. DNA of the CDR3: TGTGCCAGCAGTCCTGCTGCCGAATTAATCAGGAAAAACATTCAGTACTTC. Amino acid sequence: CASSPAAELIRKNIQYF.

This clone has at least ten counts. The V gene is TRBV5-8, the J gene TRBJ1-5, with TRBD1 as a possible D gene (5 bases). With 0 bases removed from V and 4 bases from J, the gap between germline ends came to 11 bases. The CDR3 runs to 15 residues. Germline V gives CDR1 SGHTS, CDR2 YDEGEE. As DNA, the CDR3 is TGTGCCAGCAGCTTGGGTCTGACAGAAAATCAGCCCCAGCATTTT. Translation: CASSLGLTENQPQHF.

The rearrangement links TRBV2 to TRBJ2-5; 10 bases are a match to TRBD1. The germline V gene has CDR1 SNHLY and CDR2 FYNNEI. The CDR3 is 13 residues long. V was clipped by 7 bases and J by 4 bases; unmatched bases: 3. CDR3 in amino acids: CASTRTGGETQYF. CDR3 coding DNA: TGTGCCAGCACTCGGACAGGGGGAGAGACCCAGTACTTC.

This clone has more than one count but fewer than ten. The chain employs TRBV11-2 and TRBJ2-3; no definite D call. Germline-derived CDR1 and CDR2 are SGHAT and FQNNGV. The CDR3 runs 13 residues. The V end was cut by 8 bases, the J end by 3 bases, with 12 bases between. The chain's CDR3 is CASHSQRTDTQYF. The CDR3 nucleotides read TGTGCCAGCCACAGCCAACGGACAGATACGCAGTATTTT.

This clone was detected only once. This chain connects TRBV5-1 to TRBJ2-3; 15 bases agree with TRBD2. Germline V gene sequence: CDR1 SGHRS, CDR2 YFSETQ. This CDR3 spans 17 amino acids. V lost 4 bases to trimming and J lost 5 bases; unmatched junction nucleotides: 8. The CDR3 DNA follows: TGCGCCAGCAGCATCGGACTAGCGGGAGGGCGGGGAGATACGCAGTATTTT. This encodes CASSIGLAGGRGDTQYF.

About this clone itself: The identical CDR3 is also encoded by other nucleotide sequences in the sample. The V gene is TRBV7-9, the J gene TRBJ2-1, with D possibly being TRBD2 (5 bases). CDR1 is SEHNR and CDR2 is FQNEAQ in the germline V gene (reference sequence). V dropped 4 bases and J dropped 4 bases, with 8 bases sitting between them. This CDR3 has 13 residues. CDR3 in amino acids: CASSSGLYNEQFF. In DNA form, the CDR3 reads TGTGCCAGCAGCTCCGGACTGTACAATGAGCAGTTCTTC.